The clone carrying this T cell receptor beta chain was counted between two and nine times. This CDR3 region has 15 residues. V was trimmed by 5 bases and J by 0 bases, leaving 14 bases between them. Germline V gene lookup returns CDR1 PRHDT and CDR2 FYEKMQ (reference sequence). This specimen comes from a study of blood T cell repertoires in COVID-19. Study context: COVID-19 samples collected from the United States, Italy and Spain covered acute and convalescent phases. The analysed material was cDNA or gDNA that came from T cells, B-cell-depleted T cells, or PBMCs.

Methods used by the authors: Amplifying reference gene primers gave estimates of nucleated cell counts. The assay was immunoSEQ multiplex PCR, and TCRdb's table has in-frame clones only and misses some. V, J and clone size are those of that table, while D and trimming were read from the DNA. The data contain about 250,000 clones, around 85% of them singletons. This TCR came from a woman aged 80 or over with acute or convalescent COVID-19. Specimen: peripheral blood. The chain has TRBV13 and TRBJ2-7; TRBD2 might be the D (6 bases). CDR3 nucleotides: TGTGCCAGCAGCCCTCTCTCCGGGAGCTCCTACGAGCAGTACTTC. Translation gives CASSPLSGSSYEQYF.